This T cell receptor (beta chain) originates from a study of blood T cell repertoires in COVID-19. Data came from immunoSEQ multiplex PCR; TCRdb stores just in-frame clones and leaves some out. The repertoire holds 350,000 to 400,000 clones, roughly nine tenths seen once, with about 0.83% in the top ten. The TCR originated in a woman in her thirties or forties who had been exposed to COVID-19. Input material: PBMCs or T cells enriched from blood (not recorded which).

CDR3 sequence (DNA): TGTGCCACCACAGAGCGGGGGCCCCGCGGAACGCAGTATTTT. It codes for CATTERGPRGTQYF. This rearrangement joins TRBV2 to TRBJ2-3; 8 bases are shared with TRBD2. The CDR3 totals 14 residues. In germline, CDR1 is SNHLY, CDR2 FYNNEI. V was pared by 10 bases and J by 9 bases, with 15 bases of the junction left unmatched.